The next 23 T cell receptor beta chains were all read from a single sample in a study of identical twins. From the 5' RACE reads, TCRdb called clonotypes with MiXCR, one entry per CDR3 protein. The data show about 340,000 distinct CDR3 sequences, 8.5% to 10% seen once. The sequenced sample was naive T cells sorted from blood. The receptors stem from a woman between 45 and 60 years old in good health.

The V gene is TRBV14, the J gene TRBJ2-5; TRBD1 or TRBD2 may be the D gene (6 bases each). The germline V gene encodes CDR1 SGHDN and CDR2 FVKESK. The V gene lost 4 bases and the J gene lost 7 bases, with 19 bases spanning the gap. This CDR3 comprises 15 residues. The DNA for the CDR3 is TGTGCCAGCAGCCCTAAGCCCCGGACAGCGGGGACCCAGTACTTC. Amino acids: CASSPKPRTAGTQYF.

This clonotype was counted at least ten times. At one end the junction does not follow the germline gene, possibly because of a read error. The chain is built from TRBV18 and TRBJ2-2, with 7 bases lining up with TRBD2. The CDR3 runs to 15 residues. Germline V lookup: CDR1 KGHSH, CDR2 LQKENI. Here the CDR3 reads CASSDLAANTGELFF. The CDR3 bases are TGCGCCAGCAGCGATCTAGCGGCGAACACCGGGGAGCTGTTTTTT.

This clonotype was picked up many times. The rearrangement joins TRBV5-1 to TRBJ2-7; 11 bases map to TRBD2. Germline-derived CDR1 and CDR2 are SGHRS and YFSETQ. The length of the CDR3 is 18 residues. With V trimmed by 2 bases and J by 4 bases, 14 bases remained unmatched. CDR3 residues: CASSFHSGRAISGYEQYF. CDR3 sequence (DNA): TGCGCCAGCAGCTTCCATAGCGGGAGGGCTATCTCCGGATACGAGCAGTACTTC.

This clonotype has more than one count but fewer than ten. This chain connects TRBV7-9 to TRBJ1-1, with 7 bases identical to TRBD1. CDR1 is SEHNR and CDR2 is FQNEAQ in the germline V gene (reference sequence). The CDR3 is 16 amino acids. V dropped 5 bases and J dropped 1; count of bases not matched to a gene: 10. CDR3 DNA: TGTGCCAGCAGCCCCCAAGAAGGGGGCAAGAACACTGAAGCTTTCTTT. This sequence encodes CASSPQEGGKNTEAFF.

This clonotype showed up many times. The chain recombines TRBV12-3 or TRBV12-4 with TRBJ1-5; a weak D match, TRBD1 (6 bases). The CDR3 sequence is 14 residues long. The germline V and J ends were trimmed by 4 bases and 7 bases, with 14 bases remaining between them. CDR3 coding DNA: TGTGCCAGCAGTTCGACAGGCCAGGGGCAGCCCCAGCATTTT. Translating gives CASSSTGQGQPQHF.

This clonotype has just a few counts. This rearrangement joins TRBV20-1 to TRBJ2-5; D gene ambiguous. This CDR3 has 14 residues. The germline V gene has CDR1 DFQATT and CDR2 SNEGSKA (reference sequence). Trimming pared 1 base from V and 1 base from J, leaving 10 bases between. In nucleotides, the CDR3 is TGCAGTGCTAGAGTAGAGGCTCCCCAAGAGACCCAGTACTTC. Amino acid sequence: CSARVEAPQETQYF.

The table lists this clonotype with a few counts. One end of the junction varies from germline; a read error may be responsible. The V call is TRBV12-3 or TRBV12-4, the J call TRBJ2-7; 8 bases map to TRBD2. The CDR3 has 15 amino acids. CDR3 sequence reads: CASSLATSAPYEQYF. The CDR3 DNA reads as TGTGCCAGCAGTCTAGCGACTAGCGCTCCCTACGAGCAGTACTTC.

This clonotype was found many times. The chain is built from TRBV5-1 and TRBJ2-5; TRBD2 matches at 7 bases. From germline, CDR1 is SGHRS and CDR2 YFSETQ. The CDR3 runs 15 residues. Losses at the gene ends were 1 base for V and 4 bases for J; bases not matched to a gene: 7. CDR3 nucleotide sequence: TGCGCCAGCAGCTTGAGAACTAGCGTTGGAGAGACCCAGTACTTC. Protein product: CASSLRTSVGETQYF.

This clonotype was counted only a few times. The CDR3 bases are TGTGCTACTGAACCCTCCGGGGTCTATGGCTACACCTTC. Its translation: CATEPSGVYGYTF. The chain links TRBV6-1 to TRBJ1-2; D is ambiguous. This CDR3 is built from 13 residues. CDR1 MNHNS and CDR2 SASEGT come from the germline V gene.

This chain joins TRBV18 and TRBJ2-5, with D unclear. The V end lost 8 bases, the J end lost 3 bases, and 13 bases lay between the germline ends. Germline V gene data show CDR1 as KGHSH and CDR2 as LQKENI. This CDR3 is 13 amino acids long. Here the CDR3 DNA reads TGTGCCAGCAAGGACGAACTTAAAGAGACCCAGTACTTC. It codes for CASKDELKETQYF.

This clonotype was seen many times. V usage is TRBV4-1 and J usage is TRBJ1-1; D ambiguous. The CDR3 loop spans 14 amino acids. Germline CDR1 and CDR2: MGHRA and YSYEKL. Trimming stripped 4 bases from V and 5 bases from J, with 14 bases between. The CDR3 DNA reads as TGCGCCAGCAGCCGAGAAAGCAGTTATACTGAAGCTTTCTTT. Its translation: CASSRESSYTEAFF.

The CDR3 protein is CSASIRDADTQYF. Here the CDR3 DNA reads TGCAGTGCTAGCATACGGGATGCAGATACGCAGTATTTT. The chain combines TRBV20-1 with TRBJ2-3, with a weak D call TRBD2 (5 bases). Germline CDR1 is DFQATT and CDR2 is SNEGSKA (reference sequence). The ends were cut back, 3 bases at V and 4 bases at J, with 11 bases in the middle. This CDR3 has 13 residues.

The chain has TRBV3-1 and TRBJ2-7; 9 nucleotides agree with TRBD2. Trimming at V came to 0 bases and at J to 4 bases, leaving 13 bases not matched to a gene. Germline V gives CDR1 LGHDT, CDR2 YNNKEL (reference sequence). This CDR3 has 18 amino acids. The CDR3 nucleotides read TGTGCCAGCAGCCAAGAAGCTAGCCTAGCGGGGAATAGTTACGAGCAGTACGTC. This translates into CASSQEASLAGNSYEQYV.

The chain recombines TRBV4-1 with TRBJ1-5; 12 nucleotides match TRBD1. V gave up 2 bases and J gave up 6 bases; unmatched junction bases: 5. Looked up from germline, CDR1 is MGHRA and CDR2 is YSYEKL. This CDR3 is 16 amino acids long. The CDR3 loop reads CASSQTGTGGTQPQHF. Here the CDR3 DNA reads TGCGCCAGCAGCCAAACCGGGACAGGGGGCACTCAGCCCCAGCATTTT.

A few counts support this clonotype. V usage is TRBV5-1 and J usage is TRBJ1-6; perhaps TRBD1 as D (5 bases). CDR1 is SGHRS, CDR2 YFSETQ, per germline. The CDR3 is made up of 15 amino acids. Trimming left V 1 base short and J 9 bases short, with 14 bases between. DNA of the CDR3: TGCGCCAGCAGCTTGAGGTCAGGGTTGAGTTCACCCCTCCACTTT. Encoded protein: CASSLRSGLSSPLHF. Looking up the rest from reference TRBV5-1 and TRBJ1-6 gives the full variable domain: KAGVTQTPRYLIKTRGQQVTLSCSPISGHRSVSWYQQTPGQGLQFLFEYFSETQRNKGNFPGRFSGRQFSNSRSEMNVSTLELGDSALYLCASSLRSGLSSPLHFGNGTRLTVT.

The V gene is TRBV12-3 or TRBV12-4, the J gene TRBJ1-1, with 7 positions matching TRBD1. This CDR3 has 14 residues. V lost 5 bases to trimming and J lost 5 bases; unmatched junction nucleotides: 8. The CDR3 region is CASSNTGVRTEAFF. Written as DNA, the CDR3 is TGTGCCAGCAGTAACACAGGGGTGAGGACTGAAGCTTTCTTT.

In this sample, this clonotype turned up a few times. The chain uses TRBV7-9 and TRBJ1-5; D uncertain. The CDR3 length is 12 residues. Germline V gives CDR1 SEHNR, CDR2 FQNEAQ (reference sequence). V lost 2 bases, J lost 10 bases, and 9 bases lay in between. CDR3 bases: TGTGCCAGCAGCTTATTATCCGAACCCCAGCATTTT. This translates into CASSLLSEPQHF.

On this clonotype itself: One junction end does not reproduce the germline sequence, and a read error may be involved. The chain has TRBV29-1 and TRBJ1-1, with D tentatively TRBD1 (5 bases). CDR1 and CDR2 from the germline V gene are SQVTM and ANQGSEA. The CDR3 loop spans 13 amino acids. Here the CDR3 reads CRVVGSGLNEAFF. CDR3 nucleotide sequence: TGCAGAGTTGTCGGGTCAGGGCTTAATGAAGCTTTCTTT.

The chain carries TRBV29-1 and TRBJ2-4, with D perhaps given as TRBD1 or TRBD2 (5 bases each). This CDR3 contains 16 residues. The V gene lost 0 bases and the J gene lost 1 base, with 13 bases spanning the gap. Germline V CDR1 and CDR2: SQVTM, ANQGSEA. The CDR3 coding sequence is TGCAGCGTTGAAGACCCCTCGAGGGGCGCCAAAAACATTCAGTACTTC. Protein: CSVEDPSRGAKNIQYF. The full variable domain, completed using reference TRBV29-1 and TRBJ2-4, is SAVISQKPSRDICQRGTSLTIQCQVDSQVTMMFWYRQQPGQSLTLIATANQGSEATYESGFVIDKFPISRPNLTFSTLTVSNMSPEDSSIYLCSVEDPSRGAKNIQYFGAGTRLSVL.

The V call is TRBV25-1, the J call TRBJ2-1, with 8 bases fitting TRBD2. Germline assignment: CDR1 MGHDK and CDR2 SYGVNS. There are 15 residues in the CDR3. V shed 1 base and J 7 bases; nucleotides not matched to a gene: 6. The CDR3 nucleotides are TGTGCCAGCAGTGAATTCACGGGAGGGCCGAATGAGCAGTTCTTC. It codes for CASSEFTGGPNEQFF.

The CDR3, as DNA: TGTGCCACCAGCAGAGATCGTGGAGTTAGTCAGCCCCAGCATTTT. Translation: CATSRDRGVSQPQHF. This chain connects TRBV15 to TRBJ1-5; no definite D call. This CDR3 comprises 15 residues. V dropped 0 bases and J dropped 6 bases, with 12 bases sitting between them. The germline V gene encodes CDR1 LNHNV and CDR2 YYDKDF (reference sequence).

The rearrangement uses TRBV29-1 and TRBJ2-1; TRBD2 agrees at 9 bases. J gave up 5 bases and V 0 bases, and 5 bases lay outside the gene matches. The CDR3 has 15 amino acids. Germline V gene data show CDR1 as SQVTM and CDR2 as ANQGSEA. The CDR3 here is CSVEDLREGNNEQFF. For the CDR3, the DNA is TGCAGCGTTGAAGATCTGCGGGAGGGGAACAATGAGCAGTTCTTC.

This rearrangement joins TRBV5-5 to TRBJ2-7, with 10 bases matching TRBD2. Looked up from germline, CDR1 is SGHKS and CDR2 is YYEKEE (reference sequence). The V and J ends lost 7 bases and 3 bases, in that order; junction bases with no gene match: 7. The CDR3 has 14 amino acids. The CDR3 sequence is CASQGLAELYEQYF. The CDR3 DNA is TGTGCCAGCCAAGGACTAGCGGAGCTCTACGAGCAGTACTTC.